This TCR beta chain was captured in a study of blood T cell repertoires in COVID-19. Study-level background: The study drew acute and convalescent COVID-19 samples from the United States, Italy and Spain. T cells, B-cell-depleted T cells, or PBMCs supplied cDNA or gDNA.

The germline V gene has CDR1 SGHRS and CDR2 YFSETQ. The CDR3 extends over 17 amino acids. Trimming took 3 bases from V and 4 from J, leaving 23 bases between them. Original processing notes: The authors estimated nucleated cell counts from reference gene primer amplification. The method was immunoSEQ multiplex PCR; TCRdb's version includes in-frame clones alone and lacks a portion of them. D and trimming were read from the DNA, whereas the V and J calls and clone size are those reported in that table. The sample has a few hundred thousand clones, over 80% seen once. Sequenced material: peripheral blood. The chain joins TRBV5-1 to TRBJ2-7, with D perhaps TRBD2 (6 bases). The TCR comes from a woman between 45 and 60 years old with active or convalescent COVID-19. The CDR3: CASSSRLSAGGGYEQYF. The CDR3 DNA is TGCGCCAGCAGCTCCCGACTGAGCGCCGGTGGAGGGTACGAGCAGTACTTC.